The present TCR beta chain was sequenced within a study of radiation and T cells in renal cell carcinoma. Study-wide results and caveats: Pretreatment tumor biopsies were lacking, so baseline clonotypes are unknown. Top tumor clonotypes rose in blood 2 weeks post-radiation, then contracted.

The sample's time point: blood 4 weeks post-SBRT, at nephrectomy. Treatment reported: 15 Gy SBRT to primary tumor, nephrectomy 4 weeks later. Nephrectomy followed 15 Gy stereotactic body radiation by 4 weeks. Blood was sampled at baseline, 2 weeks and 4 weeks after SBRT. Using immunoSEQ multiplex PCR, the repertoire was profiled, and TCRdb retains in-frame clones only, with some absent. Here the sample spans 130,000 to 150,000 clones, approximately 86% being singletons. The CDR3 has 14 amino acids. In germline, CDR1 is MGHRA, CDR2 YSYEKL. V lost 4 bases to trimming and J lost 4 bases; unmatched junction nucleotides: 4. This clone was recorded at least ten times. As yet, its antigen is unknown.

The chain is built from TRBV4-1 and TRBJ1-2; 9 nucleotides align to TRBD1. The sequence was obtained from a woman between 50 and 59 years old with renal cell carcinoma. The sample was blood, taken from a patient whose treatment included radiotherapy and nephrectomy. The chain's CDR3 is CASSPGQGGYGYTF. The CDR3 coding sequence is TGCGCCAGCAGCCCGGGACAGGGTGGCTATGGCTACACCTTC.